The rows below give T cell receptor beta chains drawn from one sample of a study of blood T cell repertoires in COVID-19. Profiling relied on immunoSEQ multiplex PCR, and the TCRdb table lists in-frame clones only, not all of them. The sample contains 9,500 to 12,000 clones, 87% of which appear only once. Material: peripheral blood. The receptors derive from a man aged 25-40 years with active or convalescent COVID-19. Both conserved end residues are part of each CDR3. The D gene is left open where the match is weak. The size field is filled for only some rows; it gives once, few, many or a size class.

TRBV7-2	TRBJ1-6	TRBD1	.	TGTGCCAGCAGCTTAAAAGACCCGGACAGGGCTCGAAATTCACCCCTCCACTTT	CASSLKDPDRARNSPLHF
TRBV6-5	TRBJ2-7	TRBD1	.	TGTGCCAGCAGTTTGGGACAGGGGGCTATTGAGCAGTACTTC	CASSLGQGAIEQYF
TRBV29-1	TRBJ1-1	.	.	TGCAGCGTCCCTGGAGGAGGCATGAACACTGAAGCTTTCTTT	CSVPGGGMNTEAFF
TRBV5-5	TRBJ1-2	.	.	TGTGCCAGCAGCTTGGTGGCCAGCGATACCTATGGCTACACCTTC	CASSLVASDTYGYTF
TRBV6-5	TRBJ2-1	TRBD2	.	TGTGCCAGCGCGGCTAGCGGGGGCTCTGAGCAGTTCTTC	CASAASGGSEQFF
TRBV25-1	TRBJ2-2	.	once	TGTGCCAGCAGTGAATATTTTCGGGGGGCAGTCACCGGGGAGCTGTTTTTT	CASSEYFRGAVTGELFF
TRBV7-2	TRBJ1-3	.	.	TGTGCCAGCAGCCCCTCAGGGTGGGGGCCTCGAGCCTCTGGAAACACCATATATTTT	CASSPSGWGPRASGNTIYF
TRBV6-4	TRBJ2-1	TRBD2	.	TGTGCCAGCAGTGAGGGGACTAGCGGTAATGAGCAGTTCTTC	CASSEGTSGNEQFF
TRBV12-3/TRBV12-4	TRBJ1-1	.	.	TGTGCCAGCAGTCCCTCCGGGTCTGAAGCTTTCTTT	CASSPSGSEAFF
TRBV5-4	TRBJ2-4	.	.	TGTGCCAGCAGCTTGAACATCGCGGGGGCCAAAAACATTCAGTACTTC	CASSLNIAGAKNIQYF
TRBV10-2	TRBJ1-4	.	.	TGCGCCAGCAGTGCCGGGAATGCTGAAAAACTGTTTTTT	CASSAGNAEKLFF
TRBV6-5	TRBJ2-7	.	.	TGTGCCAGCAAACCCCGGGACTTATCCTACGAGCAGTACTTC	CASKPRDLSYEQYF